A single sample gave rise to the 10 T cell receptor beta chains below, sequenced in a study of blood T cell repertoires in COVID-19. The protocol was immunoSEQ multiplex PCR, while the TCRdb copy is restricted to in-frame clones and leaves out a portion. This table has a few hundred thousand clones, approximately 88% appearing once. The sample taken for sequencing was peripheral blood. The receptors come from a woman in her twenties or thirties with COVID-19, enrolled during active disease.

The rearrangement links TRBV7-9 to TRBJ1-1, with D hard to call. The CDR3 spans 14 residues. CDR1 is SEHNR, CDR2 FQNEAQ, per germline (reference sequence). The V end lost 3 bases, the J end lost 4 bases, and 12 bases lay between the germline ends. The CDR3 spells CASSFLGEGTEAFF. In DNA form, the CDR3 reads TGTGCCAGCAGCTTCCTCGGGGAGGGCACTGAAGCTTTCTTT.

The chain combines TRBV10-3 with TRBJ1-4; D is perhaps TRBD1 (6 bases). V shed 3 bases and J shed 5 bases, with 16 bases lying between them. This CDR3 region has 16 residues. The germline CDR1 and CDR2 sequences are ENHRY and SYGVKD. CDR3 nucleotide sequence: TGTGCCATCAGTGAACGGACAGAGCCATACAATGAAAAACTGTTTTTT. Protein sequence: CAISERTEPYNEKLFF.

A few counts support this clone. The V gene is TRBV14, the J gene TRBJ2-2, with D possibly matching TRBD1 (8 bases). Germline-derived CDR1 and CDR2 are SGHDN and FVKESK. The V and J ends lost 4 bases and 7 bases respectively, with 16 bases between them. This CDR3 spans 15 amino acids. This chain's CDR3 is CASSPTGEGSGELFF. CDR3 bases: TGTGCCAGCAGCCCGACAGGGGAGGGTAGCGGGGAGCTGTTTTTT.

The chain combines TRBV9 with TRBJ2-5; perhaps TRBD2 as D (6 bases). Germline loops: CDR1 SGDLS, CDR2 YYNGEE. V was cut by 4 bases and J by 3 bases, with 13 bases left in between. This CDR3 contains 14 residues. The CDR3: CASSPPGGEETQYF. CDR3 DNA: TGTGCCAGCAGCCCCCCCGGAGGGGAAGAGACCCAGTACTTC.

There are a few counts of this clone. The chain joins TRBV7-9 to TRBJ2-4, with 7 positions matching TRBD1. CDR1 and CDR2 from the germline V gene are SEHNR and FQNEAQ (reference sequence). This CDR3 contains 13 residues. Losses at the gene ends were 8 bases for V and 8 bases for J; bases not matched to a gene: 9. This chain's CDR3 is CASAGTAGDIQYF. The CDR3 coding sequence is TGTGCCAGCGCCGGGACAGCAGGAGACATTCAGTACTTC.

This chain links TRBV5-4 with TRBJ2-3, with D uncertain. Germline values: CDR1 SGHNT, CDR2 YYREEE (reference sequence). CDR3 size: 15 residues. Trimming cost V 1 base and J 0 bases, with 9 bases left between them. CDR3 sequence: CASSLYPSSTDTQYF. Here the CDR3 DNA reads TGTGCCAGCAGCTTGTATCCGTCTAGCACAGATACGCAGTATTTT.

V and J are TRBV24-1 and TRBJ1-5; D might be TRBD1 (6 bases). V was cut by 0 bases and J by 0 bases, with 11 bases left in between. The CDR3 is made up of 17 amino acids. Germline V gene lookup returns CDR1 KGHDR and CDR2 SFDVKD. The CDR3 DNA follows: TGTGCCACCAGTGATTTGTGTGTCAGGGGTAGCAATCAGCCCCAGCATTTT. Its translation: CATSDLCVRGSNQPQHF.

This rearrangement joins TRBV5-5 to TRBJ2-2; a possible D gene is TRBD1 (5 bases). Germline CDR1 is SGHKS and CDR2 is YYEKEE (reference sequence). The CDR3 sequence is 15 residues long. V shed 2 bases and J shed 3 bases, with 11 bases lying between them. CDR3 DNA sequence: TGTGCCAGCAGCTTCCTAGGGGTCTACACCGGGGAGCTGTTTTTT. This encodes CASSFLGVYTGELFF. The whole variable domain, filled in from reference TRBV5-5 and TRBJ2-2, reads DAGVTQSPTHLIKTRGQQVTLRCSPISGHKSVSWYQQVLGQGPQFIFQYYEKEERGRGNFPDRFSARQFPNYSSELNVNALLLGDSALYLCASSFLGVYTGELFFGEGSRLTVL.

CDR3 DNA: TGTGCCAGTAGTATCAGGTCCTTAGGGGGCGAATACTCTTCCTATGGCTACACCTTC. Translated, it gives CASSIRSLGGEYSSYGYTF. The chain uses TRBV19 and TRBJ1-2; 7 bases line up with TRBD1. The CDR3 is 19 amino acids. The trim removed 3 bases at V and 4 bases at J, leaving 20 bases unmatched. The germline CDR1 and CDR2 sequences are LNHDA and SQIVND (reference sequence).

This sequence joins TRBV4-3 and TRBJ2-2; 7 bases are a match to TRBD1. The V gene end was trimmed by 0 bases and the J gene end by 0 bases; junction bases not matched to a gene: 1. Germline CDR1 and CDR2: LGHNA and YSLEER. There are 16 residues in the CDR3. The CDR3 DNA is TGCGCCAGCAGCCAAGAAGACAGGGCGAACACCGGGGAGCTGTTTTTT. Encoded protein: CASSQEDRANTGELFF.